This TCR beta chain was found in a study of cytomegalovirus exposure and HLA in healthy donors. This PCR relied on a set of 60 Vbeta primers and 13 Jbeta primers. The data were produced by immunoSEQ multiplex PCR, yet TCRdb's version contains in-frame clones alone and is incomplete. The repertoire has around 120,000 clones, 70% to 85% of them found once; the top ten carry roughly 4%. Per the germline V gene, CDR1 is SGDLS and CDR2 is YYNGEE. The CDR3 sequence is 14 residues long. With respect to this clone: Its antigen is not known. The junction shows a germline mismatch at one end, possibly a read error. This sample includes further DNA sequences coding for the same CDR3.

Overall study results and limits: In a later analysis, TCR beta V- and J-gene trimming was associated with a missense DCLRE1C variant.

This receptor was taken from a human donor in good health. The sample comprised PBMCs. The rearrangement joins TRBV9 to TRBJ1-4, with a weak D call TRBD1 (5 bases). The CDR3 bases are TGTGCCAGCAGCGTTGGAGGGACTAATGAAAAGCTGTTTTTT. It translates to CASSVGGTNEKLFF.